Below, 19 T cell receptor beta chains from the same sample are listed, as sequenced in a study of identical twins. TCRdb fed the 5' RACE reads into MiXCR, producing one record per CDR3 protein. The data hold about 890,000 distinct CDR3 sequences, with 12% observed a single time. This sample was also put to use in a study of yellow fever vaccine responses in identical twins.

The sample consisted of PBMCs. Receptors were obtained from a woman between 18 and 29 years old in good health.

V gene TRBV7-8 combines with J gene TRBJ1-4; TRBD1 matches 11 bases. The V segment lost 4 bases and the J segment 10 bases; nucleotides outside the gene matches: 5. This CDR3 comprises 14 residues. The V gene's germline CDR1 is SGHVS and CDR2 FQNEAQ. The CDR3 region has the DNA TGTGCCAGCAGCTCCGGGACAGGGGGTTTAAAACTGTTTTTT. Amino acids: CASSSGTGGLKLFF.

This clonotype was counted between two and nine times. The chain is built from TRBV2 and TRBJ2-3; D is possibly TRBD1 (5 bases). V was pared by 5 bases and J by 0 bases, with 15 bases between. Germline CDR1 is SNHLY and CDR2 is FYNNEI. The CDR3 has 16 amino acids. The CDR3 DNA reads TGTGCCAGCAGTCGCCAGGGATCAACTAGCACAGATACGCAGTATTTT. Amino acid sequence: CASSRQGSTSTDTQYF.

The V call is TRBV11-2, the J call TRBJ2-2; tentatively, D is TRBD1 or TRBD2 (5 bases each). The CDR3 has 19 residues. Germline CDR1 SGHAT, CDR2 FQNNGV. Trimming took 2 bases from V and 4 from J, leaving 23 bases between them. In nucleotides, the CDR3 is TGTGCCAGCAGCTTAACACTTGTACGTCCGGGACCCGGCACCGGGGAGCTGTTTTTT. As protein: CASSLTLVRPGPGTGELFF.

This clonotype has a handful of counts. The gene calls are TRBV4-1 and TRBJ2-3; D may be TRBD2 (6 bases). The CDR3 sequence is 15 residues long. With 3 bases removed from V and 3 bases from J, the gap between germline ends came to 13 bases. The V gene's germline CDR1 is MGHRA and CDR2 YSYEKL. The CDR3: CASSQQGRGTDTQYF. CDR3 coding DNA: TGCGCCAGCAGCCAGCAGGGTCGGGGGACAGATACGCAGTATTTT.

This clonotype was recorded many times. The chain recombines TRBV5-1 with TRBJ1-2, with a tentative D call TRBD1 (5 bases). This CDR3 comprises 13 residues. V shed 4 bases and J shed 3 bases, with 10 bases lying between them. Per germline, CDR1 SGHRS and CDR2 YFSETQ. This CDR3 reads CASSRGTDYGYTF. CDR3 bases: TGCGCCAGCAGCCGCGGGACTGACTATGGCTACACCTTC.

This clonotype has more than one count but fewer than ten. CDR3 residues: CASSDTGEGPNTEAFF. Here the CDR3 DNA reads TGTGCCAGCAGTGACACAGGGGAAGGGCCGAACACTGAAGCTTTCTTT. The chain recombines TRBV2 with TRBJ1-1; 7 bases are shared with TRBD1. Unmatched junction bases numbered 8, after V lost 3 bases and J lost 1 base. The CDR3 covers 16 residues. Germline CDR1 and CDR2: SNHLY and FYNNEI.

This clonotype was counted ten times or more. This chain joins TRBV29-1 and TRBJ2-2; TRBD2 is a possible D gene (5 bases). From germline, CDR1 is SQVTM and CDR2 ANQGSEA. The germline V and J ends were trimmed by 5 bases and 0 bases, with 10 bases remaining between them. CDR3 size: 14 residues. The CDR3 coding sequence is TGCAGCGTTTTATCCGGGACGAACACCGGGGAGCTGTTTTTT. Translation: CSVLSGTNTGELFF.

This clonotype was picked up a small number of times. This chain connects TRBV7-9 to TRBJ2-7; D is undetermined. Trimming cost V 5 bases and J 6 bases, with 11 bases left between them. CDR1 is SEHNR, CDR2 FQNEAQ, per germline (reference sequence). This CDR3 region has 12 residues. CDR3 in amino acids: CASSTPWGEQYF. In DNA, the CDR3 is TGTGCCAGCAGCACCCCCTGGGGCGAGCAGTACTTC.

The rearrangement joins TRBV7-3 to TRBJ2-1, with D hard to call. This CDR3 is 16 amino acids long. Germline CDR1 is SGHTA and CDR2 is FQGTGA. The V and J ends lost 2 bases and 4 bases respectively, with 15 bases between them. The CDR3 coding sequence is TGTGCCAGCAGCTTAGGTGGCCGGGTGGGGTACAATGAGCAGTTCTTC. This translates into CASSLGGRVGYNEQFF.

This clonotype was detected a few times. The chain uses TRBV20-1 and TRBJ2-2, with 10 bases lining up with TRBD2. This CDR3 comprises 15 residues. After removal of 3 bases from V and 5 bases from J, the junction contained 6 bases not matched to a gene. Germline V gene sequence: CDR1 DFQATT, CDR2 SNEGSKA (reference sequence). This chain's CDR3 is CSARQLAGVTGELFF. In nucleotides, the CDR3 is TGCAGTGCTAGGCAGCTAGCGGGAGTGACCGGGGAGCTGTTTTTT.

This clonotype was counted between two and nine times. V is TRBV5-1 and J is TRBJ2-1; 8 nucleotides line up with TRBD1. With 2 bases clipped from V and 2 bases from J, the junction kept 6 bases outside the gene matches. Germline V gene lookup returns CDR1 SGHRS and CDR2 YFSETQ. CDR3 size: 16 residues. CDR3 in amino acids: CASSFGGRGPYNEQFF. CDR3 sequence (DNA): TGCGCCAGCAGCTTCGGCGGCAGGGGGCCCTACAATGAGCAGTTCTTC. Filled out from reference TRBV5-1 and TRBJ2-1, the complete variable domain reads KAGVTQTPRYLIKTRGQQVTLSCSPISGHRSVSWYQQTPGQGLQFLFEYFSETQRNKGNFPGRFSGRQFSNSRSEMNVSTLELGDSALYLCASSFGGRGPYNEQFFGPGTRLTVL.

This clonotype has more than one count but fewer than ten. CDR3 amino acids: CASSLSGMSYEQYF. The CDR3 bases are TGTGCCAGCAGCTTATCCGGGATGTCCTACGAGCAGTACTTC. The chain couples TRBV7-9 to TRBJ2-7; weak D call: TRBD2 (5 bases). The germline V and J ends were trimmed by 2 bases and 1 base, with 9 bases remaining between them. In germline, CDR1 is SEHNR, CDR2 FQNEAQ (reference sequence). This CDR3 spans 14 amino acids.

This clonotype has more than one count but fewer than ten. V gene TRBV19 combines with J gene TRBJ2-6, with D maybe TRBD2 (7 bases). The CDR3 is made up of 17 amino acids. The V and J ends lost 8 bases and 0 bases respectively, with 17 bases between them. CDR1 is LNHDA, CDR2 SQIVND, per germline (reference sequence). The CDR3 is CASGGGGARSGANVLTF. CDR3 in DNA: TGTGCCAGTGGGGGAGGGGGTGCCCGCTCTGGGGCCAACGTCCTGACTTTC.

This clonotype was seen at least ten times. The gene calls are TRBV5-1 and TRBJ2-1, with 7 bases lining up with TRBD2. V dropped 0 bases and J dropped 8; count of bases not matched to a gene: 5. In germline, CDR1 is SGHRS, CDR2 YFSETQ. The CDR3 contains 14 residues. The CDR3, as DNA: TGCGCCAGCAGCTTGGACGGGGGGTGGGATGAGCAGTTCTTC. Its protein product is CASSLDGGWDEQFF.

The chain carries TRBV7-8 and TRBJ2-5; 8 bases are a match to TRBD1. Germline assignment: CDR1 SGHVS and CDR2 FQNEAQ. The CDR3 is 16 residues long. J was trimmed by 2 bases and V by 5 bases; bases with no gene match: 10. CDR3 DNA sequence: TGTGCCAGCAGCGAGGGTCACGGGACAGGTCAAGAGACCCAGTACTTC. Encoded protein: CASSEGHGTGQETQYF.

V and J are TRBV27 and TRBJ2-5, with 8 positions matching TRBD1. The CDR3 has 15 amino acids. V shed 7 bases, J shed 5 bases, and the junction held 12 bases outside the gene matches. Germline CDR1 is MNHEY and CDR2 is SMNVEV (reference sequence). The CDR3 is CASTPVGQGLETQYF. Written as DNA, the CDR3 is TGTGCCAGCACACCCGTTGGACAGGGTCTGGAGACCCAGTACTTC.

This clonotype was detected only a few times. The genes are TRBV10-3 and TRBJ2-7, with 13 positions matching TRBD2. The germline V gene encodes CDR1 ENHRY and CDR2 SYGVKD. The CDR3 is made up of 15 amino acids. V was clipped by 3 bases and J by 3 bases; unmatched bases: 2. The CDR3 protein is CAISEWTSGSYEQYF. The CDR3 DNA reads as TGTGCCATCAGTGAATGGACTAGCGGGAGCTACGAGCAGTACTTC.

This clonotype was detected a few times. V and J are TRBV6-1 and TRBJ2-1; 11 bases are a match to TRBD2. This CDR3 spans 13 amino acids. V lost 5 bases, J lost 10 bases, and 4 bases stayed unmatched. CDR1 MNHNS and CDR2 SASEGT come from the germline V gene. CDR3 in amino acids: CASSLGLAEEQFF. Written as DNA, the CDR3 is TGTGCCAGCAGTCTGGGACTAGCGGAAGAGCAGTTCTTC.

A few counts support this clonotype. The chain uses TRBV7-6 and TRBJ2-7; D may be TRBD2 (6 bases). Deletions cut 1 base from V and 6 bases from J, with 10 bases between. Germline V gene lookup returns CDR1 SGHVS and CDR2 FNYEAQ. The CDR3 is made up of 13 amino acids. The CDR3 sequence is CASSLVEGSEQYF. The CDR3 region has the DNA TGTGCCAGCAGCTTAGTGGAGGGCAGCGAGCAGTACTTC.